Described below is a single T cell receptor (beta chain) sequence and its context. Its specificity is unknown. The data derive from a study of cytomegalovirus exposure and HLA in healthy donors. Findings of the study overall: With later analysis, a missense DCLRE1C variant became linked to TCR beta V- and J-gene trimming. For presence/absence analyses, sequencing depth was assumed to be roughly uniform across donors. The study designated about 180 TCR beta chains cytomegalovirus-associated.

This PCR relied on a set of 60 Vbeta primers and 13 Jbeta primers. Assay used: immunoSEQ multiplex PCR; TCRdb lists only in-frame clones, some missing. The sample includes roughly 150,000 clones, almost 85% seen only once; the top ten take about 5%. This clonotype was sampled from a man aged 30-40 years in good health and CMV-seropositive. The material sequenced was PBMCs.

The CDR3, as DNA: TGTGCCAGCAGCTTGCTAGGAGGGACCCAGTACTTC. This encodes CASSLLGGTQYF. The chain joins TRBV5-4 to TRBJ2-5; D is possibly TRBD2 (5 bases). V lost 1 base, J lost 7 bases, and 8 bases lay in between. Germline V CDR1 and CDR2: SGHNT, YYREEE (reference sequence). The CDR3 is made up of 12 amino acids.